The entry that follows covers one TCR beta chain sequence. Antigen: not known. Amplification used 60 Vbeta primers and 13 Jbeta primers. Produced via immunoSEQ multiplex PCR; TCRdb's table is partial and in-frame only. In total, the table holds about 140,000 clones. This entry is derived from a study of cytomegalovirus exposure and HLA in healthy donors. At the level of the study: Unique TCRs from HLA-typed donors, 70 million to 100 million of them, were held in an early data release. Broader study findings: About 150 TCR beta chains were listed as cytomegalovirus-associated. The analysis excluded some indistinguishable V segments, including TRBV6-2 and TRBV6-3. It is likely that the observed cluster of highly shared sequence variants was a sequencing artifact.

Trimming took off 1 base at V and 9 bases at J, with 10 bases between the two ends. This CDR3 is 13 amino acids long. Germline V gene lookup returns CDR1 LNHNV and CDR2 YYDKDF (reference sequence). Sequenced input: PBMCs. The TCR comes from a woman aged 18-35 years in good health and CMV-seronegative. V is TRBV15 and J is TRBJ2-1; maybe TRBD1 (5 bases). CDR3 DNA sequence: TGTGCCACCAGCAGAGTTCCTGACAGTGAGCAGTTCTTC. This encodes CATSRVPDSEQFF.